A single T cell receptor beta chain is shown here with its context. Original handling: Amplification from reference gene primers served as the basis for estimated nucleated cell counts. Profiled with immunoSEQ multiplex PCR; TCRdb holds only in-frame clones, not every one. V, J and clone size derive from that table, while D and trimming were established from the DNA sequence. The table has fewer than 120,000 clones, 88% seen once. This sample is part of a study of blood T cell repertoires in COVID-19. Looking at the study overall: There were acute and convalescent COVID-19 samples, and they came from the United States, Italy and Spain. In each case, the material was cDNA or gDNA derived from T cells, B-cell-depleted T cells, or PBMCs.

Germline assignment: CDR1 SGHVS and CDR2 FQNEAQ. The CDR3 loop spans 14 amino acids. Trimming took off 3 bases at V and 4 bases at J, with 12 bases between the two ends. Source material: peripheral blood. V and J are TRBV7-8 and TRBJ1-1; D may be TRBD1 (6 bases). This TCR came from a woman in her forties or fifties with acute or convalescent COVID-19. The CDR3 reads CASSFPGGVTEAFF. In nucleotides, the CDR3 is TGTGCCAGCAGCTTTCCTGGGGGCGTCACTGAAGCTTTCTTT.